This record covers a single TCR beta chain. The sample comes from a study of cytomegalovirus exposure and HLA in healthy donors. PCR amplification relied on 60 Vbeta primers (plus 13 Jbeta primers). Sequenced by immunoSEQ multiplex PCR; TCRdb stores in-frame clones only, minus some. The sample lists roughly 280,000 clones, about 75% occurring once. This CDR3 region has 15 residues. CDR1 and CDR2 from the germline V gene are MNHEY and SMNVEV (reference sequence). V lost 5 bases to trimming and J lost 8 bases; unmatched junction nucleotides: 9. The sequence came from a female donor in good health and CMV-seronegative. Source material: PBMCs. V and J are TRBV27 and TRBJ2-1; 10 bases line up with TRBD2. The CDR3 spells CASSALAGGGYEQFF. The CDR3 region has the DNA TGTGCCAGCAGTGCCTTAGCGGGAGGAGGCTATGAGCAGTTCTTC.